The present entry profiles one T cell receptor beta chain with its context. Original processing notes: Quantification of nucleated cells was approximated via reference gene primer amplification. Generated by immunoSEQ multiplex PCR, the TCRdb table keeps only in-frame clones and is missing some. For V, J and clone size, that table is used; D and trimming come from the DNA. The table has more than 70,000 clones, 86% seen once. The data belong to a study of blood T cell repertoires in COVID-19. As for the study in general: COVID-19 samples collected from the United States, Italy and Spain covered acute and convalescent phases. Nucleic acid was either cDNA or gDNA, and it came from T cells, B-cell-depleted T cells, or PBMCs.

This CDR3 is 16 amino acids long. V lost 3 bases to trimming and J lost 2 bases; unmatched junction nucleotides: 10. CDR1 is KGHSH, CDR2 LQKENI, per germline. This sequence joins TRBV18 and TRBJ2-7; TRBD2 matches at 7 bases. The sample comprised peripheral blood. This clonotype was sampled from a man of 80 years or more with active or convalescent COVID-19. In nucleotides, the CDR3 is TGTGCCAGCTCACCCCGTCGGGGGGAGGGAACCTACGAGCAGTACTTC. Translation gives CASSPRRGEGTYEQYF.